The source of this T cell receptor (beta chain) is a study of blood T cells in healthy people across ages. Study results and caveats: Those diversity estimates obtained from one million T cells were thought to be underestimates. TCR beta diversity per million T cells fell roughly linearly with age.

This clonotype was observed a handful of times. No antigen is known for it. Compared with germline, one end of the junction differs, possibly owing to a read error. A second about 6 to 11 cycle PCR used barcoded and J-beta primers. TCRdb fed the 5' RACE reads into MiXCR, producing one record per CDR3 protein. The table lists fewer than 900,000 distinct CDR3 sequences, around 36% of them singletons, with 10% to 15% in the top ten. The CDR3 is made up of 15 amino acids. Germline CDR1 is SGDLS and CDR2 is YYNGEE. This sequence was found in a man aged 18 to 30 in good health. This chain links TRBV9 with TRBJ2-7, with D maybe TRBD2 (6 bases). The sequenced material came from blood. Here the CDR3 DNA reads TGTGCCAGCAGTGTAGGTGGCGGGGTCTACAATGAGCAGTACTTC. It is translated as CASSVGGGVYNEQYF.